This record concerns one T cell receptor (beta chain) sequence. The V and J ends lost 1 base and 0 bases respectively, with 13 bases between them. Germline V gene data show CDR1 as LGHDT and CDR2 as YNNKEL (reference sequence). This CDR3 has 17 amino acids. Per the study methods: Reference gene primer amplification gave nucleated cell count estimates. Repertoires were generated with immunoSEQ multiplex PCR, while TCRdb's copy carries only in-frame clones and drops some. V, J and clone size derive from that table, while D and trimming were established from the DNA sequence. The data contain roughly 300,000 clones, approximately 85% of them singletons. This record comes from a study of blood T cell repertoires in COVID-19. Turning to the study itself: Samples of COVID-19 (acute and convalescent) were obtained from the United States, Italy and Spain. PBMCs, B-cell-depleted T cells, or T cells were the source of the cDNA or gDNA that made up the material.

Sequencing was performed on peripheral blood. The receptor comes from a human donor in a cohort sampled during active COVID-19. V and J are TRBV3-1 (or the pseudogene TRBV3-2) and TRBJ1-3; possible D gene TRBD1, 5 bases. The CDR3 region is CASSQGIIGDSGNTIYF. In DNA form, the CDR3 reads TGTGCCAGCAGCCAAGGGATAATAGGGGACTCTGGAAACACCATATATTTT.